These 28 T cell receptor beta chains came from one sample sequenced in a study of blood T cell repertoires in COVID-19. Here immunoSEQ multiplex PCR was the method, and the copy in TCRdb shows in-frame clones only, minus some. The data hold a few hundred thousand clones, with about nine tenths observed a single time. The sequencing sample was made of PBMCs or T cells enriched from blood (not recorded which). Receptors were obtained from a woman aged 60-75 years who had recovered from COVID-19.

For the CDR3, the DNA is TGTGCCTGGGGGGGGGACAGCGTTAGCTCCTACGAGCAGTACTTC. Residues: CAWGGDSVSSYEQYF. The V call is TRBV30, the J call TRBJ2-7; the D gene could be TRBD1 or TRBD2 (7 bases each). The germline gives CDR1 GTSNPN, CDR2 SVGIG (reference sequence). The CDR3 contains 15 residues. Trimming removed 5 bases from V and 0 bases from J, with 17 bases in between.

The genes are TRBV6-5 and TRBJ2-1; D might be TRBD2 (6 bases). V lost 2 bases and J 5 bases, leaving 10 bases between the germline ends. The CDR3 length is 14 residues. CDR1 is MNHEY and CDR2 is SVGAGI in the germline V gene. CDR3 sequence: CASSYGRGNNEQFF. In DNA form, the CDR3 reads TGTGCCAGCAGTTACGGGCGGGGTAACAATGAGCAGTTCTTC.

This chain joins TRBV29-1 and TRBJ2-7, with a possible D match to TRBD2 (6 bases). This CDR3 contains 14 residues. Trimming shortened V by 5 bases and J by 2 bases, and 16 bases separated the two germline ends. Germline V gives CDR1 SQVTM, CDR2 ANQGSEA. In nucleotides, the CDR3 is TGCAGCGTTCGATTTTCTAGCGAGGCCTACGAGCAGTACTTC. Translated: CSVRFSSEAYEQYF.

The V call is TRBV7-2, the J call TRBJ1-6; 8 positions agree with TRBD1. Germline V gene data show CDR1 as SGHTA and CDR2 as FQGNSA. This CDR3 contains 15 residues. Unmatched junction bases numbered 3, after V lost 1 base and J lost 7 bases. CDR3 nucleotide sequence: TGTGCCAGCAGCTTAGGACAGGGGATGAATTCACCCCTCCACTTT. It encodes CASSLGQGMNSPLHF.

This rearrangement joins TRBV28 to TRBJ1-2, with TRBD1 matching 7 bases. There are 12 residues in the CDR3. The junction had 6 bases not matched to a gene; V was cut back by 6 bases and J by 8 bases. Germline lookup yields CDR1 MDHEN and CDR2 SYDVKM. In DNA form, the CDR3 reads TGTGCCAGCAGATACAGGGGCCGCGGCTACACCTTC. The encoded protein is CASRYRGRGYTF.

The CDR3 nucleotides are TGTGCCAGCAGAACTAGCCCGGATTCACCCCTCCACTTT. Its translation is CASRTSPDSPLHF. The gene calls are TRBV12-3 or TRBV12-4 and TRBJ1-6; no reliable D call. Trimming removed 6 bases at V and 8 bases at J, with 11 bases between. The CDR3 length is 13 residues.

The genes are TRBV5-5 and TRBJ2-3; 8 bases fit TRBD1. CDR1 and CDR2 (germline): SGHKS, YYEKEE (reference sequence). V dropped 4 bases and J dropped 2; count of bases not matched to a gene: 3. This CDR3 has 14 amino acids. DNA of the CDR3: TGTGCCAGCAGCGTGACAGGGGACACAGATACGCAGTATTTT. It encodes CASSVTGDTDTQYF.

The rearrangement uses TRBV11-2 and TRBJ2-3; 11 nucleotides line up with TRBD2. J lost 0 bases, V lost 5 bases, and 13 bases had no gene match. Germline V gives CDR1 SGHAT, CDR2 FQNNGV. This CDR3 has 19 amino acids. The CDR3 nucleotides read TGTGCCAGCAGCCCGCGGTGGCCTAGCGGGGGGACTAGCACAGATACGCAGTATTTT. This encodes CASSPRWPSGGTSTDTQYF.

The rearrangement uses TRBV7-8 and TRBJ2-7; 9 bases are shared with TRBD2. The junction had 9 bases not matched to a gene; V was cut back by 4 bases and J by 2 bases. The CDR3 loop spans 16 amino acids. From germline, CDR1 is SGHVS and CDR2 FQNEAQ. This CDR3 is CASSYPGLAGTYEQYF. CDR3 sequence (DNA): TGTGCCAGCAGCTACCCTGGGCTAGCGGGAACCTACGAGCAGTACTTC.

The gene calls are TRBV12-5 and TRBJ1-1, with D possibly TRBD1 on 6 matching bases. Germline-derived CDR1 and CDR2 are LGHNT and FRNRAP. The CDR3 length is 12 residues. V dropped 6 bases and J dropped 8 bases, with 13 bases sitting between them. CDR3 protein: CASGPRQEEAFF. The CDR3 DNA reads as TGTGCTAGTGGCCCTCGACAGGAGGAAGCTTTCTTT.

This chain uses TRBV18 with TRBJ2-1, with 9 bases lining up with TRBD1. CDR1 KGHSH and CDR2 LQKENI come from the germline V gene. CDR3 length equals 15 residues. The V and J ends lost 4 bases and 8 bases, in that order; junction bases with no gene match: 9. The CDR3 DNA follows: TGTGCCAGCTCACTTGGGACAGGGTGGGGCGATGAGCAGTTCTTC. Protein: CASSLGTGWGDEQFF.

The CDR3 loop is CASSKFRGEAFF. The CDR3 bases are TGTGCCAGCAGCAAGTTCAGGGGAGAGGCTTTCTTT. The rearrangement links TRBV5-8 to TRBJ1-1; weak D call: TRBD1 (6 bases). Per germline, CDR1 SGHTS and CDR2 YDEGEE. The CDR3 is 12 residues long. The V and J ends lost 4 bases and 11 bases respectively, with 15 bases between them.

CDR3 DNA: TGTGCCAGCAGCTTAAGGGGAGGGCATAGCGGGGAGCTGTTTTTT. It encodes CASSLRGGHSGELFF. V is TRBV7-3 and J is TRBJ2-2; 7 bases agree with TRBD2. Germline lookup yields CDR1 SGHTA and CDR2 FQGTGA. This CDR3 has 15 residues. J gave up 7 bases and V 1 base, and 6 bases lay outside the gene matches. The full variable domain, its missing parts supplied by reference TRBV7-3 and TRBJ2-2, is GAGVSQTPSNKVTEKGKYVELRCDPISGHTALYWYRQSLGQGPEFLIYFQGTGAADDSGLPNDRFFAVRPEGSVSTLKIQRTERGDSAVYLCASSLRGGHSGELFFGEGSRLTVL.

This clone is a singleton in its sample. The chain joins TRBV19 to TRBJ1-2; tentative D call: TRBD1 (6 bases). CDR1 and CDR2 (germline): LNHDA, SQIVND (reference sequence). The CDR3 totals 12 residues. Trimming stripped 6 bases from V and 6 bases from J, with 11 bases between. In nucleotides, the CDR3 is TGTGCCAGTAGGGACAGACCACATGGCTACACCTTC. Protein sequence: CASRDRPHGYTF.

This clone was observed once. Here the CDR3 reads CASSSPGYEQYF. The CDR3 nucleotides read TGTGCCAGCAGCTCACCGGGCTACGAGCAGTACTTC. This chain uses TRBV5-4 with TRBJ2-7; D is unresolved. The CDR3 spans 12 residues. Germline V gene lookup returns CDR1 SGHNT and CDR2 YYREEE (reference sequence). V was trimmed by 3 bases and J by 3 bases, leaving 7 bases between them.

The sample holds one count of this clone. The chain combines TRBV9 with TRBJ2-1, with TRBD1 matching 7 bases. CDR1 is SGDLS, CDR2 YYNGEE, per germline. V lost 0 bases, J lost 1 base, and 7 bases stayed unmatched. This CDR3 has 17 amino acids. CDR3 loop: CASSVVGDSRSYNEQFF. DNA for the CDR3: TGTGCCAGCAGCGTAGTGGGGGACAGCCGTTCCTACAATGAGCAGTTCTTC.

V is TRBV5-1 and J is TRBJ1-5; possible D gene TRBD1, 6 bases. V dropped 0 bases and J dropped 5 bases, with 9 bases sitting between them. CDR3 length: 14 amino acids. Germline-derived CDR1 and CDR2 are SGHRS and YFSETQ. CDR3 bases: TGCGCCAGCAGCTTGGTCGCAGGGGATCAGCCCCAGCATTTT. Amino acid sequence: CASSLVAGDQPQHF.

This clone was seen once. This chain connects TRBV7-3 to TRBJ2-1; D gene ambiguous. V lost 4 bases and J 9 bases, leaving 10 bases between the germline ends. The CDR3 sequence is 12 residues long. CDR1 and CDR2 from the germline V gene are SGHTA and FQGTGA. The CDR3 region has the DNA TGTGCCAGCAGCTCTCTCCCCAGTGAGCAGTTCTTC. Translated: CASSSLPSEQFF.

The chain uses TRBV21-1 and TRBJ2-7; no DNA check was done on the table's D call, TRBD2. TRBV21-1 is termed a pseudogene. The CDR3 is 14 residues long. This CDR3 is CASRGGRAEYEQYF. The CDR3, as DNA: TGTGCCAGCAGGGGCGGGAGGGCAGAATACGAGCAGTACTTC.

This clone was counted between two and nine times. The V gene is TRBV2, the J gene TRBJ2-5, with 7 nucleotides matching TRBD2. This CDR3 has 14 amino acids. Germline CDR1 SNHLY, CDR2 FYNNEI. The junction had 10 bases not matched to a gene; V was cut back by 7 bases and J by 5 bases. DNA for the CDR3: TGTGCCAGCAATTTAGCGGGCGGGGAGGAGACCCAGTACTTC. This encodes CASNLAGGEETQYF.

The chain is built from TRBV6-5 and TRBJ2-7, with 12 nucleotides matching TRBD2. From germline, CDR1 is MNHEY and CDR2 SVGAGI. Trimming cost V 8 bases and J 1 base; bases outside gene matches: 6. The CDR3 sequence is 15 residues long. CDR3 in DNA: TGTGCCAGCGGTAGCCTAGCGGGAGGGTCCTACGAGCAGTACTTC. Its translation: CASGSLAGGSYEQYF.

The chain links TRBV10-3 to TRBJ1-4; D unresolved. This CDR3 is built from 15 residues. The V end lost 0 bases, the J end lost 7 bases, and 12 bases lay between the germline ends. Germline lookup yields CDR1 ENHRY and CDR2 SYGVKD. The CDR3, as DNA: TGTGCCATCAGTGAGTCAACGTCGGGGAGTGAAAAACTGTTTTTT. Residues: CAISESTSGSEKLFF.

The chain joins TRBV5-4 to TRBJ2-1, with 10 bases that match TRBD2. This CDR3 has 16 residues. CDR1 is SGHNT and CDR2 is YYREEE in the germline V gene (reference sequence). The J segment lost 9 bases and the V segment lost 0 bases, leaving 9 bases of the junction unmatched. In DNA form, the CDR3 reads TGTGCCAGCAGCTTGGGGGGCACTAGCGGGATCAGTGAGCAGTTCTTC. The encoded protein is CASSLGGTSGISEQFF.

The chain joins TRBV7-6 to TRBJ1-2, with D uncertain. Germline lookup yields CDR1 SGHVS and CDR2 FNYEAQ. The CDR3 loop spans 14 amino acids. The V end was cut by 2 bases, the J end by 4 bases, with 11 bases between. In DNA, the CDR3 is TGTGCCAGCAGCTTAACTGGAGTCCCCTATGGCTACACCTTC. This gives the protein CASSLTGVPYGYTF.

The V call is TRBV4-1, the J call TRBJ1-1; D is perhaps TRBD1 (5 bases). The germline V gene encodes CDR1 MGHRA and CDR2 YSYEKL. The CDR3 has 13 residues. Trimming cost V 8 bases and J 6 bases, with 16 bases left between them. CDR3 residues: CASAGITGAEAFF. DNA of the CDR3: TGCGCCAGCGCCGGAATAACGGGGGCTGAAGCTTTCTTT.

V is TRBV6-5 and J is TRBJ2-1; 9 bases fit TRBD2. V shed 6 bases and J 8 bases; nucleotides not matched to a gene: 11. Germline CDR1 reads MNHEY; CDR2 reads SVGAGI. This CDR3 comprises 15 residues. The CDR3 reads CASRMWAGGLDEQFF. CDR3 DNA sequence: TGTGCCAGCAGAATGTGGGCGGGGGGGCTGGATGAGCAGTTCTTC.

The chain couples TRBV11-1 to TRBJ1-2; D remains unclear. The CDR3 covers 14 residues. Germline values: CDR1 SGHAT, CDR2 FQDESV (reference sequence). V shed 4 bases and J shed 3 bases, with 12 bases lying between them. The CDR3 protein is CASSSGAGDYGYTF. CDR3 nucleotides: TGTGCCAGCAGCTCGGGAGCCGGCGACTATGGCTACACCTTC.

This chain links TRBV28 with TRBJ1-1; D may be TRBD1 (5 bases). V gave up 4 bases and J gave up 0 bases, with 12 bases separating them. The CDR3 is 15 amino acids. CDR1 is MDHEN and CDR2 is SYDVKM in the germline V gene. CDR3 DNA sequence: TGTGCCAGCAGTTCCGGCGGAGGGGTGAACACTGAAGCTTTCTTT. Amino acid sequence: CASSSGGGVNTEAFF. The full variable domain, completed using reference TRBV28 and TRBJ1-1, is DVKVTQSSRYLVKRTGEKVFLECVQDMDHENMFWYRQDPGLGLRLIYFSYDVKMKEKGDIPEGYSVSREKKERFSLILESASTNQTSMYLCASSSGGGVNTEAFFGQGTRLTVV.